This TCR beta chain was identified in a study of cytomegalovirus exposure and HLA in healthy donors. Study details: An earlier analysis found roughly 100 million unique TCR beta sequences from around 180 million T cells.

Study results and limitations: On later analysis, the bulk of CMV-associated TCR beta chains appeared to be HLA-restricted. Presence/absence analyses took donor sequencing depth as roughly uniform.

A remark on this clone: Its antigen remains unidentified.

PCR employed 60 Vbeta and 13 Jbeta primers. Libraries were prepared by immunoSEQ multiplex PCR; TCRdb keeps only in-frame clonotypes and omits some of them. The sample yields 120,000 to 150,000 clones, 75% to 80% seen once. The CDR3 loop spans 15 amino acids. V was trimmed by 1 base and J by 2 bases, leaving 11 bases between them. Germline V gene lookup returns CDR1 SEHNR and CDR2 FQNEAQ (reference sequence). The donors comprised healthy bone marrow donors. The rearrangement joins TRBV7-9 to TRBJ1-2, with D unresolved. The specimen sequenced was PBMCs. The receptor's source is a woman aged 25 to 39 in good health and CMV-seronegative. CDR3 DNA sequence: TGTGCCAGCAGCTTAGACGGAGGGCCGAACTATGGCTACACCTTC. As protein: CASSLDGGPNYGYTF.